This entry features one TCR beta chain sequence. What it binds is not known. This sample is part of a study of cytomegalovirus exposure and HLA in healthy donors. Overall study results and limits: Reported findings show TCR beta sequences accurately forecast HLA-A and HLA-B alleles in most subjects. A missense DCLRE1C variant was associated with V- and J-gene trimming of TCR beta chains in a later analysis, and an independent cohort replicated the association. Immune exposure was documented only through CMV serostatus.

Trimming took 5 bases from V and 0 from J, leaving 8 bases between them. The germline gives CDR1 MNHEY, CDR2 SVGAGI. CDR3 size: 15 residues. The PCR employed 60 Vbeta primers together with 13 Jbeta primers. Libraries were prepared by immunoSEQ multiplex PCR; TCRdb keeps only in-frame clonotypes and omits some of them. The sample records around 180,000 clones, about 87% being singletons. The receptor comes from a woman younger than 30 in good health and CMV-seronegative. This chain links TRBV6-5 with TRBJ2-6; weak D call: TRBD1 (6 bases). Material for sequencing was PBMCs. This CDR3 is CASSQQGSGANVLTF. The CDR3 nucleotides read TGTGCCAGCAGTCAACAGGGCTCTGGGGCCAACGTCCTGACTTTC.